A selection of T cell receptor beta chains follows, all from one sample in a study of T cell changes during pregnancy in multiple sclerosis. TCRdb keeps only in-frame clones here, not all; method: immunoSEQ multiplex PCR. This table holds more than 65,000 clones, 75% to 90% found once. Source: peripheral blood, taken after pregnancy. The receptor source for this set is a female donor in good health, enrolled as a control in a pregnancy study. Each CDR3 is given with its conserved first and last residue. A D gene is named only where the DNA matches it firmly. Where a row states a size, it is once, few, many or the class of an expanded clone; other rows omit it.

J gene: TRBJ2-5
D gene: TRBD1
V gene: TRBV7-9
clone size: -
CDR3 DNA: TGTGCCAGCAGCTCCCTACAGGGGCTACAAGAGACCCAGTACTTC
CDR3 protein: CASSSLQGLQETQYF

J gene: TRBJ1-3
D gene: TRBD1
V gene: TRBV29-1
clone size: -
CDR3 DNA: TGCAGCGTGGGACAGGAGAGCTCTGGAAACACCATATATTTT
CDR3 protein: CSVGQESSGNTIYF

J gene: TRBJ1-1
D gene: TRBD1
V gene: TRBV25-1
clone size: -
CDR3 DNA: TGTGCCAGCAGTGAAGGACAGGCGGCGGCTTTCTTT
CDR3 protein: CASSEGQAAAFF

J gene: TRBJ1-5
D gene: TRBD1
V gene: TRBV30
clone size: -
CDR3 DNA: TGTGCCTGGAACCCGGGACAGGGGGCGAGCAATCAGCCCCAGCATTTT
CDR3 protein: CAWNPGQGASNQPQHF

J gene: TRBJ2-7
D gene: -
V gene: TRBV10-2
clone size: -
CDR3 DNA: TGCGCCAGCAGTGCCGGGACAACTTACGAGCAGTACTTC
CDR3 protein: CASSAGTTYEQYF

J gene: TRBJ1-4
D gene: TRBD1
V gene: TRBV2
clone size: -
CDR3 DNA: TGTGCCAGCAGTGGACAGGGTGGACGTGAAAAACTGTTTTTT
CDR3 protein: CASSGQGGREKLFF

J gene: TRBJ2-5
D gene: TRBD2
V gene: TRBV7-2
clone size: -
CDR3 DNA: TGTGCCAGCAGCTTAGGAGGTAGCGGGATGCCCCAGTACTTC
CDR3 protein: CASSLGGSGMPQYF

J gene: TRBJ1-5
D gene: -
V gene: TRBV5-4
clone size: -
CDR3 DNA: TGTGCCAGCAGCCTCCGGGGGAGCAATCAGCCCCAGCATTTT
CDR3 protein: CASSLRGSNQPQHF

J gene: TRBJ2-1
D gene: -
V gene: TRBV28
clone size: -
CDR3 DNA: TGTGCCAGCAGAGATGACAGTAAAGTCAATGAGCAGTTCTTC
CDR3 protein: CASRDDSKVNEQFF

J gene: TRBJ2-4
D gene: -
V gene: TRBV29-1
clone size: -
CDR3 DNA: TGCAGCGCCGCGCAGGGATTGGGGGCCAAAAACATTCAGTACTTC
CDR3 protein: CSAAQGLGAKNIQYF

J gene: TRBJ2-2
D gene: -
V gene: TRBV30
clone size: -
CDR3 DNA: TGTGCCTGGAGGCTCAGGGGTCATGGCACCGGGGAGCTGTTTTTT
CDR3 protein: CAWRLRGHGTGELFF

J gene: TRBJ1-2
D gene: -
V gene: TRBV9
clone size: -
CDR3 DNA: TGTGCCAGCAGCGGAGAGGACAAGAACTATGGCTACACCTTC
CDR3 protein: CASSGEDKNYGYTF

J gene: TRBJ2-3
D gene: -
V gene: TRBV2
clone size: once
CDR3 DNA: TGTGCCTCCGGTGTCACAGATACGCAGTATTTT
CDR3 protein: CASGVTDTQYF

J gene: TRBJ2-1
D gene: -
V gene: TRBV9
clone size: -
CDR3 DNA: TGTGCCAGCAGCGTACTAGCGACGAATGAGCAGTTCTTC
CDR3 protein: CASSVLATNEQFF

J gene: TRBJ2-1
D gene: TRBD1
V gene: TRBV5-6
clone size: -
CDR3 DNA: TGTGCCAGCAGCTCCCCGGGACAGGGGGTCGATGAGCAGTTCTTC
CDR3 protein: CASSSPGQGVDEQFF

J gene: TRBJ2-5
D gene: -
V gene: TRBV5-4
clone size: -
CDR3 DNA: TGTGCCAGCAGCTCGACAGGCCCGGGGGAGACCCAGTACTTC
CDR3 protein: CASSSTGPGETQYF

J gene: TRBJ2-7
D gene: TRBD1
V gene: TRBV30
clone size: -
CDR3 DNA: TGTGCCTGGAGTATACAGGGGGCAAGCGAGCAGTACTTC
CDR3 protein: CAWSIQGASEQYF

J gene: TRBJ2-7
D gene: -
V gene: TRBV7-9
clone size: -
CDR3 DNA: TGTGCCAGCAGCTTAGGCCTAGCGAGCTACGAGCAGTACTTC
CDR3 protein: CASSLGLASYEQYF

J gene: TRBJ2-5
D gene: TRBD1
V gene: TRBV5-6
clone size: once
CDR3 DNA: TGTGCCAGCAGCGATCAACCCCGGACAGGGCTTCAAGAGACCCAGTACTTC
CDR3 protein: CASSDQPRTGLQETQYF

J gene: TRBJ2-5
D gene: TRBD2
V gene: TRBV5-4
clone size: -
CDR3 DNA: TGTGCCAGCAGCCAAAGCGGGGGGCAGGAGACCCAGTACTTC
CDR3 protein: CASSQSGGQETQYF

J gene: TRBJ1-2
D gene: TRBD1
V gene: TRBV7-9
clone size: -
CDR3 DNA: TGTGCCAGCAGCCGGACAGGCTCCTATGGCTACACCTTC
CDR3 protein: CASSRTGSYGYTF

J gene: TRBJ1-3
D gene: TRBD1
V gene: TRBV5-4
clone size: -
CDR3 DNA: TGTGCCAGCAGCTCGGGACAGGGAAATGGAAACACCATATATTTT
CDR3 protein: CASSSGQGNGNTIYF

J gene: TRBJ1-2
D gene: -
V gene: TRBV5-1
clone size: -
CDR3 DNA: TGCGCCAGCAGCTGGGGAGGAAAATTTAACTATGGCTACACCTTC
CDR3 protein: CASSWGGKFNYGYTF

J gene: TRBJ2-6
D gene: TRBD2
V gene: TRBV2
clone size: -
CDR3 DNA: TGTGCCAGCAGTCCCGGGGGACTAGCGGCGAAGGCTGGGGCCAACGTCCTGACTTTC
CDR3 protein: CASSPGGLAAKAGANVLTF

J gene: TRBJ2-1
D gene: -
V gene: TRBV6-6
clone size: -
CDR3 DNA: TGTGCCAGCAGTTACTCTCCCCGAGGCAATGAGCAGTTCTTC
CDR3 protein: CASSYSPRGNEQFF

J gene: TRBJ2-1
D gene: TRBD1
V gene: TRBV30
clone size: -
CDR3 DNA: TGTGCCTGGGGCGACAGGGGGGCAGTGGGGCAGTTCTTC
CDR3 protein: CAWGDRGAVGQFF

J gene: TRBJ2-7
D gene: -
V gene: TRBV27
clone size: -
CDR3 DNA: TGTGCCAGCAGTGTAGCAGCCTCGGGTCCCTACGAGCAGTACTTC
CDR3 protein: CASSVAASGPYEQYF

J gene: TRBJ1-5
D gene: -
V gene: TRBV10-2
clone size: -
CDR3 DNA: TGCGCCAGCAGTGAGTCGATCAGGGGTGGGCAGCCCCAGCATTTT
CDR3 protein: CASSESIRGGQPQHF

J gene: TRBJ1-2
D gene: -
V gene: TRBV18
clone size: -
CDR3 DNA: TGTGCCAGCTCACCACCGTCACAAGCTAACTATGGCTACACCTTC
CDR3 protein: CASSPPSQANYGYTF

J gene: TRBJ1-1
D gene: TRBD1
V gene: TRBV19
clone size: once
CDR3 DNA: TGTGCCAGTAGTTCTAGGCGACAGGGGATGAACACTGAAGCTTTCTTT
CDR3 protein: CASSSRRQGMNTEAFF

J gene: TRBJ2-3
D gene: TRBD1
V gene: TRBV27
clone size: -
CDR3 DNA: TGTGCCAGCAGTTCAACGGGACAGGGGGTAGATACGCAGTATTTT
CDR3 protein: CASSSTGQGVDTQYF

J gene: TRBJ1-1
D gene: TRBD1
V gene: TRBV10-3
clone size: -
CDR3 DNA: TGTGCCATCAGTGATTGGACAGGGCCCACTGAAGCTTTCTTT
CDR3 protein: CAISDWTGPTEAFF

J gene: TRBJ2-1
D gene: -
V gene: TRBV27
clone size: -
CDR3 DNA: TGTGCCAGCAGTTTAGCGGGGAGATCCTACAATGAGCAGTTCTTC
CDR3 protein: CASSLAGRSYNEQFF

J gene: TRBJ1-5
D gene: -
V gene: TRBV19
clone size: -
CDR3 DNA: TGTGCCAGTAGTTACAGGGAAGACAATCAGCCCCAGCATTTT
CDR3 protein: CASSYREDNQPQHF

J gene: TRBJ2-7
D gene: TRBD2
V gene: TRBV9
clone size: -
CDR3 DNA: TGTGCCAGCAGCCAATCCGGGACTAGTTCCTACGAGCAGTACTTC
CDR3 protein: CASSQSGTSSYEQYF

J gene: TRBJ2-3
D gene: -
V gene: TRBV10-3
clone size: -
CDR3 DNA: TGTGCCATCACCCCCGGGGGGCGCTGGGATACGCAGTATTTT
CDR3 protein: CAITPGGRWDTQYF

J gene: TRBJ1-2
D gene: TRBD1
V gene: TRBV29-1
clone size: -
CDR3 DNA: TGCAGCGTTCTGACCCCGGGACAGCTCTATGGCTACACCTTC
CDR3 protein: CSVLTPGQLYGYTF